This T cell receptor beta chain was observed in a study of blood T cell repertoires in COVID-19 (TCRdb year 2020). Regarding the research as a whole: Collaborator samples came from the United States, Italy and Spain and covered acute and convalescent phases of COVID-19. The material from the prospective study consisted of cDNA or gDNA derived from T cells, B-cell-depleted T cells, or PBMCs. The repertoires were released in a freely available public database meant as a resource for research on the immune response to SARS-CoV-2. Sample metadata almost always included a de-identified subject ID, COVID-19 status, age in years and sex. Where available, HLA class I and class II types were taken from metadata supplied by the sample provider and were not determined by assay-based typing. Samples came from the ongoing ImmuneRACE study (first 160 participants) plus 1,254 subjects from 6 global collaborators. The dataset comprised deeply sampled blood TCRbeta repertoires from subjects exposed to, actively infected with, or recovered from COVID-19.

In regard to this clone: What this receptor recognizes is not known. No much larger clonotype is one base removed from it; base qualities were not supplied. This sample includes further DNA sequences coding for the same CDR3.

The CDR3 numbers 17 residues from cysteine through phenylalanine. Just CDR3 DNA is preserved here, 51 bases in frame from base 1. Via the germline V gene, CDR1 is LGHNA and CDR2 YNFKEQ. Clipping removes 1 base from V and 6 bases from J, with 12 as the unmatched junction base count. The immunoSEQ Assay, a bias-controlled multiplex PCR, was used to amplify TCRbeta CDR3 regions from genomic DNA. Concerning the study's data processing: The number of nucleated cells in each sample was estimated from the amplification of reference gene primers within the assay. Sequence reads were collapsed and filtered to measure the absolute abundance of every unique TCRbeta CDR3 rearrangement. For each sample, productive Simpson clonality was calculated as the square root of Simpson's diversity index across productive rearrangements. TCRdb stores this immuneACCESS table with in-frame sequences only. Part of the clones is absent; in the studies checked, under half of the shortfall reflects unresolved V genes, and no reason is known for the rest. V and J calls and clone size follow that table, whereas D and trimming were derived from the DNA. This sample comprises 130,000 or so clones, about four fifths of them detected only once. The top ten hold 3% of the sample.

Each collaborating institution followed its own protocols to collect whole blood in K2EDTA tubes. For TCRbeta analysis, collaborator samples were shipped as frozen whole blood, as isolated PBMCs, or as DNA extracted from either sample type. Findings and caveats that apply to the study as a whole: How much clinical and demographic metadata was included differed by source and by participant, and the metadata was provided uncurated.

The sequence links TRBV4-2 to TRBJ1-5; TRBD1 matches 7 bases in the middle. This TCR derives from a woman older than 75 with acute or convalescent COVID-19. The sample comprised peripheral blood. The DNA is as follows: TGTGCCAGCAGCCAAGGAGGCAGGGGGGAAGGGGGTCAGCCCCAGCATTTT. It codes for CASSQGGRGEGGQPQHF.